The subject of this entry is one T cell receptor (beta chain). The CDR3 is 13 amino acids. V was clipped by 4 bases and J by 8 bases, with 15 bases between them. The germline CDR1 and CDR2 sequences are SGDLS and YYNGEE. These data belong to a study of blood T cell repertoires in COVID-19. Per the study methods: Estimated nucleated cell counts came from reference gene primer amplification. The repertoire was sequenced with immunoSEQ multiplex PCR; TCRdb's copy has only in-frame clones and lacks some. Clone size and V and J calls were adopted from that table, with D and trimming inferred from the DNA. Of around 170,000 clones listed, roughly 84% are singletons.

V and J are TRBV9 and TRBJ1-2, with D possibly TRBD1 on 6 matching bases. Material for sequencing was peripheral blood. This sequence originates from a man aged 18 to 29 with active or convalescent COVID-19. In DNA, the CDR3 is TGTGCCAGCAGCACCCGAAGGGGGAGCGGCTACACCTTC. It translates to CASSTRRGSGYTF.